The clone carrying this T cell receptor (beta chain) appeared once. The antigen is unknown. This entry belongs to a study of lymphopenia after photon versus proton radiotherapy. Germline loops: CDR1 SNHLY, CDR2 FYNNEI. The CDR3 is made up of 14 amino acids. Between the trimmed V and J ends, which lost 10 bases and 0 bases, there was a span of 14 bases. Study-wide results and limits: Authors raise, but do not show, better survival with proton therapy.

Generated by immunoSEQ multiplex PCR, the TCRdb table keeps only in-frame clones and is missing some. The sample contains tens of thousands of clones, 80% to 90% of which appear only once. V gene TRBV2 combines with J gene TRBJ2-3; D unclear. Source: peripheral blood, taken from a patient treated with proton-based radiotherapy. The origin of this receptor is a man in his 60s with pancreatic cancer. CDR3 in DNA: TGTGCCACCGCCACTGGAAGGAGCACAGATACGCAGTATTTT. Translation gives CATATGRSTDTQYF.